The 21 T cell receptor beta chains presented below share a single source sample, sequenced in a study of blood T cells in healthy people across ages. Combining a sample-barcoded 5' primer with a J-beta primer mix, a second PCR ran for roughly 6 to 12 cycles. TCRdb passed the 5' RACE reads through MiXCR, listing each CDR3 protein once. The table has around 1,000,000 distinct CDR3 sequences, 20% to 25% seen once; the top ten hold around 0.75%. A further study also used this sample, focusing on T cells of mothers and their children.

The specimen sequenced was blood. Every receptor here comes from a girl aged 2 to 9 in good health.

A few counts support this clonotype. The genes are TRBV6-2 or TRBV6-3 and TRBJ1-1; possibly TRBD1 for D (5 bases). V gave up 6 bases and J gave up 1 base, with 9 bases separating them. The CDR3 sequence is 13 residues long. The germline V gene has CDR1 MNHEY and CDR2 SVGEGT. CDR3 sequence (DNA): TGTGCCAGCAGGTACGGGACGAACACTGAAGCTTTCTTT. Its translation is CASRYGTNTEAFF.

The V gene is TRBV27, the J gene TRBJ2-4, with 8 bases matching TRBD2. The length of the CDR3 is 13 residues. The J segment lost 9 bases and the V segment lost 1 base, leaving 2 bases of the junction unmatched. From germline, CDR1 is MNHEY and CDR2 SMNVEV (reference sequence). CDR3 bases: TGTGCCAGCAGTTTATTCGGGGGGGGCATTCAGTACTTC. Translated: CASSLFGGGIQYF.

The gene calls are TRBV7-2 and TRBJ2-5; 10 positions agree with TRBD2. Germline V lookup: CDR1 SGHTA, CDR2 FQGNSA. This CDR3 region has 17 residues. J gave up 1 base and V 0 bases, and 5 bases lay outside the gene matches. The CDR3 DNA follows: TGTGCCAGCAGCTTAGCCCTGACTAGCGGGCTCCAAGAGACCCAGTACTTC. It encodes CASSLALTSGLQETQYF.

This chain uses TRBV29-1 with TRBJ2-7, with D unresolved. Germline V lookup: CDR1 SQVTM, CDR2 ANQGSEA. The germline V and J ends were trimmed by 1 base and 2 bases, with 6 bases remaining between them. The CDR3 covers 12 residues. This chain's CDR3 is CSVEGLAYEQYF. The CDR3 nucleotides read TGCAGCGTTGAAGGCCTGGCCTACGAGCAGTACTTC.

The chain joins TRBV7-2 to TRBJ2-5; 9 bases match TRBD1. Germline lookup yields CDR1 SGHTA and CDR2 FQGNSA. The CDR3 runs 14 residues. Unmatched junction bases numbered 6, after V lost 5 bases and J lost 5 bases. As DNA, the CDR3 is TGTGCCAGCAGCCAGGGGACAGGGCATGAGACCCAGTACTTC. It codes for CASSQGTGHETQYF.

The CDR3 loop reads CASSSYGQGACNEQFF. In DNA form, the CDR3 reads TGCGCCAGCAGCTCTTACGGACAGGGTGCGTGCAATGAGCAGTTCTTC. The chain employs TRBV5-1 and TRBJ2-7, with 8 bases fitting TRBD1. The J call is in doubt because the DNA end fits TRBJ2-1 better. Germline CDR1 SGHRS, CDR2 YFSETQ. CDR3 length: 16 residues.

The chain links TRBV10-3 to TRBJ2-1, with 13 positions matching TRBD2. CDR1 and CDR2 (germline): ENHRY, SYGVKD. The CDR3 spans 18 residues. The junction had 7 bases not matched to a gene; V was cut back by 4 bases and J by 1 base. The DNA for the CDR3 is TGTGCCATCAGTGGGACTAGCGGGAGCAGGTGGTCCTACAATGAGCAGTTCTTC. It codes for CAISGTSGSRWSYNEQFF.

The chain has TRBV10-3 and TRBJ1-2; D may be TRBD1 (6 bases). Germline V gives CDR1 ENHRY, CDR2 SYGVKD. The CDR3 contains 13 residues. Trimming cost V 8 bases and J 7 bases, with 17 bases left between them. The CDR3 coding sequence is TGTGCCATCTCTGTACAGGGAGGCGGTGGCTACACCTTC. Translation gives CAISVQGGGGYTF.

This clonotype was found a few times. The rearrangement links TRBV28 to TRBJ1-4; D not certain. The CDR3 is 15 amino acids. CDR1 and CDR2 from the germline V gene are MDHEN and SYDVKM. Trimming removed 6 bases from V and 0 bases from J, with 11 bases in between. The CDR3 reads CASSPNPPTNEKLFF. CDR3 sequence (DNA): TGTGCCAGCAGCCCTAACCCGCCAACTAATGAAAAACTGTTTTTT.

This rearrangement joins TRBV20-1 to TRBJ2-1; 11 nucleotides match TRBD2. This CDR3 has 14 amino acids. Germline CDR1 DFQATT, CDR2 SNEGSKA (reference sequence). V shed 3 bases and J 7 bases; nucleotides not matched to a gene: 5. The CDR3 DNA follows: TGCAGTGCTAGTACCACTAGCGGGAGTAATGAGCAGTTCTTC. Amino acids: CSASTTSGSNEQFF.

V is TRBV13 and J is TRBJ2-5; 7 nucleotides line up with TRBD2. Near its end, the DNA agrees better with TRBJ2-7, so the J call may be wrong. This CDR3 spans 15 amino acids. Germline lookup yields CDR1 PRHDT and CDR2 FYEKMQ (reference sequence). The CDR3 loop reads CASSQRSGEGDEQYF. The CDR3 DNA reads as TGTGCCAGCAGCCAGCGGTCGGGGGAGGGCGACGAGCAGTACTTC.

This chain links TRBV5-6 with TRBJ1-4, with 8 positions matching TRBD1. CDR1 is SGHDT, CDR2 YYEEEE, per germline. V lost 1 base to trimming and J lost 0 bases; unmatched junction nucleotides: 8. CDR3 length: 18 residues. CDR3 amino acids: CASSLWGQGASTNEKLFF. CDR3 in DNA: TGTGCCAGCAGCTTGTGGGGGCAGGGGGCCTCAACTAATGAAAAACTGTTTTTT.

This clonotype has ten or more counts. The chain is built from TRBV4-2 and TRBJ1-4; D may be TRBD1 (5 bases). The germline V gene has CDR1 LGHNA and CDR2 YNFKEQ. V lost 4 bases and J lost 2, with 8 bases in between. The CDR3 covers 14 residues. The chain's CDR3 is CASSLGDTNEKLFF. As DNA, the CDR3 is TGTGCCAGCAGCCTGGGGGATACTAATGAAAAACTGTTTTTT.

The chain recombines TRBV18 with TRBJ2-5; 9 bases are a match to TRBD1. CDR1 and CDR2 from the germline V gene are KGHSH and LQKENI. Trimming removed 5 bases from V and 11 bases from J; junction bases left unmatched: 12. This CDR3 is 14 amino acids long. The CDR3 bases are TGTGCCAGCTCAATTCACAGGGGGCAAGAAAAGCAGTACTTC. Encoded protein: CASSIHRGQEKQYF.

The chain joins TRBV12-5 to TRBJ2-5; D gene unclear. The J call may be faulty, since TRBJ2-7 better matches the DNA end. CDR3 length: 13 amino acids. From germline, CDR1 is LGHNT and CDR2 FRNRAP. The CDR3 DNA reads TGTGCTAGTGGTTTGTTGAACTCCTACGAGCAGTACTTC. Protein: CASGLLNSYEQYF.

This chain connects TRBV13 to TRBJ2-1, with a tentative D call TRBD2 (6 bases). Deletions cut 8 bases from V and 7 bases from J, with 12 bases between. Germline V lookup: CDR1 PRHDT, CDR2 FYEKMQ (reference sequence). This CDR3 spans 12 amino acids. This CDR3 reads CASLTAGNEQFF. CDR3 nucleotides: TGTGCCAGCTTAACCGCGGGGAATGAGCAGTTCTTC. Combining the CDR3 with reference TRBV13 and TRBJ2-1 gives the whole variable domain AAGVIQSPRHLIKEKRETATLKCYPIPRHDTVYWYQQGPGQDPQFLISFYEKMQSDKGSIPDRFSAQQFSDYHSELNMSSLELGDSALYFCASLTAGNEQFFGPGTRLTVL.

The gene calls are TRBV10-2 and TRBJ1-2, with no clear D. Between the trimmed V and J ends, which lost 2 bases and 1 base, there was a span of 20 bases. The CDR3 loop spans 18 amino acids. CDR1 is WSHSY and CDR2 is SAAADI in the germline V gene. The CDR3 DNA sequence: TGCGCCAGCAGTGAGACCTTCCCCAGGCAGATCCTTAACTATGGCTACACCTTC. Translation: CASSETFPRQILNYGYTF.

The chain employs TRBV28 and TRBJ1-1; D gene uncertain. V dropped 4 bases and J dropped 1 base, with 7 bases sitting between them. The CDR3 covers 13 residues. Germline V gene data show CDR1 as MDHEN and CDR2 as SYDVKM. In DNA, the CDR3 is TGTGCCAGCAGTTCAAACAGGAACACTGAAGCTTTCTTT. Encoded protein: CASSSNRNTEAFF.

This clonotype was recorded a few times. The genes are TRBV9 and TRBJ2-7, with 7 bases matching TRBD1. Germline-derived CDR1 and CDR2 are SGDLS and YYNGEE. After removal of 4 bases from V and 5 bases from J, the junction contained 9 bases not matched to a gene. This CDR3 has 14 amino acids. As DNA, the CDR3 is TGTGCCAGCAGCCCGGGGACAGATATTGACGAGCAGTACTTC. It encodes CASSPGTDIDEQYF.

This clonotype occurred many times. This sequence joins TRBV7-2 and TRBJ2-7, with TRBD1 as a possible D gene (5 bases). The CDR3 is 14 residues long. Trimming removed 1 base at V and 5 bases at J, with 12 bases between. The germline V gene has CDR1 SGHTA and CDR2 FQGNSA. For the CDR3, the DNA is TGTGCCAGCAGCTTAGTAGGTCCCAGGGACGAGCAGTACTTC. This translates into CASSLVGPRDEQYF.

This chain links TRBV7-6 with TRBJ1-1; D is undetermined. Germline-derived CDR1 and CDR2 are SGHVS and FNYEAQ. Trimming shortened V by 6 bases and J by 2 bases, and 10 bases separated the two germline ends. The CDR3 is made up of 13 amino acids. CDR3 DNA: TGTGCCAGCAGGTACGCCATCAACACTGAAGCTTTCTTT. The encoded protein is CASRYAINTEAFF.